This TCR beta chain emerged from a study of PD-1 blockade in classical Hodgkin lymphoma. Comment on this clone: Its antigen is unknown.

General study results and limits: Baseline TCR diversity was reportedly lower in newly diagnosed patients than in healthy donors. It was reported as lower still in relapsed/refractory patients.

V was pared by 0 bases and J by 2 bases, with 8 bases between. The CDR3 sequence is 15 residues long. Germline V CDR1 and CDR2: LNHDA, SQIVND (reference sequence). Sequencing was performed with immunoSEQ multiplex PCR; in TCRdb, only in-frame clones are kept and a portion is missing. Of about 10,000 clones in the sample, about 90% were seen once. Sample time point: newly diagnosed, previously untreated cHL patient sample. The investigators isolated CD8+ T cells from thawed PBMCs using magnetic negative selection. Sequenced material: CD8+ T cells from blood. The sequence was obtained from a human donor with classical Hodgkin lymphoma. The chain links TRBV19 to TRBJ2-1, with D uncertain. Here the CDR3 reads CASSIDQAPYNEQFF. For the CDR3, the DNA is TGTGCCAGTAGTATAGATCAGGCCCCCTACAATGAGCAGTTCTTC. Looking up the rest from reference TRBV19 and TRBJ2-1 gives the full variable domain: DGGITQSPKYLFRKEGQNVTLSCEQNLNHDAMYWYRQDPGQGLRLIYYSQIVNDFQKGDIAEGYSVSREKKESFPLTVTSAQKNPTAFYLCASSIDQAPYNEQFFGPGTRLTVL.